The 13 T cell receptor beta chains below come from one sample, sequenced in a study of T cell clones after liver transplantation. The repertoire was sequenced with immunoSEQ multiplex PCR; TCRdb's copy has only in-frame clones and lacks some. The table has around 78,000 clones, approximately 87% seen once; the top ten hold 2.5% to 3.5%. The sequenced sample was CD4+ T cells from blood, obtained at the 22-month timepoint. The receptors were gathered from a human patient who received a liver transplant. Some T cells may be provided by the graft donor.

The rearrangement joins TRBV5-6 to TRBJ2-1; the match to TRBD2 covers 11 bases. J gave up 2 bases and V 6 bases, and 7 bases lay outside the gene matches. Per germline, CDR1 SGHDT and CDR2 YYEEEE. The CDR3 runs to 16 residues. As DNA, the CDR3 is TGTGCCAGCAAAAGCCGGGGACTAGCGGCCTACAATGAGCAGTTCTTC. The encoded protein is CASKSRGLAAYNEQFF.

The CDR3 region has the DNA TGCGCCAGCAGAGGCCAAGATCCTTCCTACGAGCAGTACTTC. Protein product: CASRGQDPSYEQYF. The genes are TRBV5-1 and TRBJ2-7; no reliable D call. Germline V gene sequence: CDR1 SGHRS, CDR2 YFSETQ. Trimming cost V 5 bases and J 1 base, with 13 bases left between them. The CDR3 covers 14 residues.

The V call is TRBV2, the J call TRBJ2-5; D is uncertain. Trimming removed 5 bases from V and 1 base from J, with 2 bases in between. Germline CDR1 SNHLY, CDR2 FYNNEI. This CDR3 comprises 11 residues. The CDR3, as DNA: TGTGCCAGCAGTCTCCAAGAGACCCAGTACTTC. It is translated as CASSLQETQYF.

The chain employs TRBV11-2 and TRBJ2-3; 8 positions agree with TRBD1. After removal of 6 bases from V and 0 bases from J, the junction contained 14 bases not matched to a gene. The CDR3 spans 18 residues. Germline CDR1 SGHAT, CDR2 FQNNGV. The CDR3 is CASSYRETGGISTDTQYF. CDR3 DNA: TGTGCCAGCAGTTACCGCGAAACAGGGGGGATTAGCACAGATACGCAGTATTTT.

J is TRBJ2-3 and V is TRBV5-8; D may be TRBD2 (5 bases). Germline assignment: CDR1 SGHTS and CDR2 YDEGEE. The CDR3 has 12 residues. V was cut by 4 bases and J by 8 bases, with 11 bases left in between. Here the CDR3 reads CASSTWGATQYF. The CDR3 DNA reads TGTGCCAGCAGCACCTGGGGAGCTACGCAGTATTTT.

The chain links TRBV4-2 to TRBJ2-5; 12 bases align to TRBD2. CDR3 size: 18 residues. The germline CDR1 and CDR2 sequences are LGHNA and YNFKEQ. V lost 4 bases and J lost 2; bases outside the gene matches: 11. The CDR3 DNA follows: TGTGCCAGCAGCCTCCGTCCCGGGACTAGCGGGCCTCAAGAGACCCAGTACTTC. Its protein product is CASSLRPGTSGPQETQYF.

This chain connects TRBV25-1 to TRBJ2-1; D is ambiguous. In germline, CDR1 is MGHDK, CDR2 SYGVNS. The CDR3 consists of 11 residues. Trimming left V 6 bases short and J 7 bases short, with 7 bases between. CDR3 region: CASRTINEQFF. As DNA, the CDR3 is TGTGCCAGCAGAACTATAAATGAGCAGTTCTTC.

The chain links TRBV5-1 to TRBJ2-5, with D perhaps matching TRBD2 (6 bases). V was clipped by 4 bases and J by 0 bases, with 10 bases between them. Germline V gene lookup returns CDR1 SGHRS and CDR2 YFSETQ. CDR3 length: 14 residues. The CDR3 region is CASSPRGNQETQYF. For the CDR3, the DNA is TGCGCCAGCAGCCCACGGGGGAACCAAGAGACCCAGTACTTC.

The CDR3 DNA reads as TGTGCCAGCAGTTACTCGATTTATTTAACGTCTGGCTACACCTTC. Translation: CASSYSIYLTSGYTF. This rearrangement joins TRBV6-5 to TRBJ1-2, with D unclear. The germline V gene encodes CDR1 MNHEY and CDR2 SVGAGI. The CDR3 covers 15 residues. V lost 0 bases and J 7 bases, leaving 15 bases between the germline ends.

In regard to this clone: The same CDR3 can be traced to other DNA sequences in this sample. J is TRBJ2-1 and V is TRBV19; TRBD1 matches 8 bases. This CDR3 spans 16 amino acids. CDR1 is LNHDA and CDR2 is SQIVND in the germline V gene (reference sequence). With V trimmed by 3 bases and J by 7 bases, 11 bases remained unmatched. The CDR3 DNA reads TGTGCCAGTAGTATGAAGGTGAGGACAGGGAGGAATGAGCAGTTCTTC. Protein product: CASSMKVRTGRNEQFF.

In its sample, this clone was seen once. The chain combines TRBV9 with TRBJ1-1; D uncertain. Germline V gene data show CDR1 as SGDLS and CDR2 as YYNGEE. This CDR3 is 15 amino acids long. V lost 4 bases and J lost 2, with 15 bases in between. The chain's CDR3 is CASSPHLAENTEAFF. The CDR3 region has the DNA TGTGCCAGCAGCCCCCATCTGGCGGAAAACACTGAAGCTTTCTTT.

The chain links TRBV10-3 to TRBJ1-1; TRBD1 might be the D (5 bases). Germline CDR1 ENHRY, CDR2 SYGVKD. This CDR3 contains 16 residues. V dropped 2 bases and J dropped 1 base, with 14 bases sitting between them. This CDR3 reads CAISEPLTAGNTEAFF. The CDR3 DNA reads as TGTGCCATCAGTGAGCCCCTGACAGCGGGGAACACTGAAGCTTTCTTT.

This clone came up a few times. The CDR3 nucleotides are TGTGCCAGCAGCCCCGGGGGACAGGGAAACACCATATATTTT. Amino acids: CASSPGGQGNTIYF. The chain is built from TRBV7-9 and TRBJ1-3, with 7 bases matching TRBD1. Germline lookup yields CDR1 SEHNR and CDR2 FQNEAQ (reference sequence). With V trimmed by 5 bases and J by 4 bases, 5 bases remained unmatched. The length of the CDR3 is 14 residues.